This T cell receptor beta chain originates from a study of identifying expanded T cells in peripheral blood. Germline V lookup: CDR1 MNHEY, CDR2 SMNVEV (reference sequence). There are 19 residues in the CDR3. J gave up 0 bases and V 3 bases, and 13 bases lay outside the gene matches. Only in-frame clones appear in the TCRdb table, and some are missing; sequencing was by immunoSEQ multiplex PCR. This table holds some 93,000 clones, roughly 90% found once. The V gene is TRBV27, the J gene TRBJ2-3, with 9 bases that match TRBD2. The sequencing sample was made of blood. The receptor's source is a person between 18 and 75 years old in good health. CDR3 DNA: TGTGCCAGCAGTTTCCGCGCCACCCGACTAGCGGAGAGCACAGATACGCAGTATTTT. Translating gives CASSFRATRLAESTDTQYF.